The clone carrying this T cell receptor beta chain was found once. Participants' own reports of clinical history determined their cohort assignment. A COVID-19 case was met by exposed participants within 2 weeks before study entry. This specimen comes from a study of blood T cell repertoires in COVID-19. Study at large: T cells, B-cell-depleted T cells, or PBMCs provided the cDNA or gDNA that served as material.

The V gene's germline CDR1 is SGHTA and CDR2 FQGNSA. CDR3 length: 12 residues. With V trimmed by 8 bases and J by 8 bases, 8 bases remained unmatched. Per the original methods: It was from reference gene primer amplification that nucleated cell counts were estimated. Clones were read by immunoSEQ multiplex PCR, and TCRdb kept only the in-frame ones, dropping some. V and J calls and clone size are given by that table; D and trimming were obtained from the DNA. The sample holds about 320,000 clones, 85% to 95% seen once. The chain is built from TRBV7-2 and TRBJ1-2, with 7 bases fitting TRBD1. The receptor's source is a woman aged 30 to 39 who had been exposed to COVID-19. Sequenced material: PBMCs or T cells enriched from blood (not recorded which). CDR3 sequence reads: CASRGQARGYTF. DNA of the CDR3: TGTGCCAGCCGCGGACAGGCGCGGGGCTACACCTTC.